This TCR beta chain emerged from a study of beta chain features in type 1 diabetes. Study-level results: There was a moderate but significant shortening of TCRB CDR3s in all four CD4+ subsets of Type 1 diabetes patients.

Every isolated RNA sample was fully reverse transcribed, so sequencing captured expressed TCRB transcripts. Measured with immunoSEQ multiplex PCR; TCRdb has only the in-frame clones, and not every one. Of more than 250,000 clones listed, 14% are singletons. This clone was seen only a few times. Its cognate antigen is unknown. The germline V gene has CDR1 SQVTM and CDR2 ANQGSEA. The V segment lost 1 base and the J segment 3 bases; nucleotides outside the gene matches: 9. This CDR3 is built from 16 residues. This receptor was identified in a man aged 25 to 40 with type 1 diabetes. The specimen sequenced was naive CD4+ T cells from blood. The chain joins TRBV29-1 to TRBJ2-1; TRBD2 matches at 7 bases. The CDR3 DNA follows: TGCAGCGTTGAAGGAGGCGGGAGAGAGTTCTACAATGAGCAGTTCTTC. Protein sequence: CSVEGGGREFYNEQFF.